Below, 8 T cell receptor beta chains from the same sample are listed, as sequenced in a study of graft-versus-host responses after intestinal transplantation. Once graft tissue had been processed, intraepithelial and lamina propria lymphocytes were released. The data were produced by immunoSEQ multiplex PCR, yet TCRdb's version contains in-frame clones alone and is incomplete. The data contain just over 5,000 clones, over 60% of them singletons. The specimen comprised ileum tissue, sampled 254 days after intestinal transplant. The origin of the receptors is a human patient who received an intestinal transplant, so some T cells may come from the graft donor.

The J gene is TRBJ1-6, the V gene TRBV6-1, with D possibly TRBD1 on 5 matching bases. Per germline, CDR1 MNHNS and CDR2 SASEGT. The CDR3 sequence is 14 residues long. The V end lost 3 bases, the J end lost 9 bases, and 12 bases lay between the germline ends. CDR3 region: CASSDQGSASPLHF. CDR3 sequence (DNA): TGTGCCAGCAGTGACCAGGGTTCGGCTTCACCCCTCCACTTT.

This clone has a single count. The CDR3 DNA is TGTGCCAGTAGTGACAGGGGGTACGAGCAGTACTTC. This encodes CASSDRGYEQYF. The chain uses TRBV19 and TRBJ2-7; 9 nucleotides line up with TRBD1. The CDR3 runs to 12 residues. V dropped 5 bases and J dropped 4; count of bases not matched to a gene: 0. Per the germline V gene, CDR1 is LNHDA and CDR2 is SQIVND (reference sequence).

This chain uses TRBV5-1 with TRBJ2-7; D unresolved. CDR1 is SGHRS and CDR2 is YFSETQ in the germline V gene. The CDR3 has 14 residues. Between the trimmed V and J ends, which lost 0 bases and 2 bases, there was a span of 9 bases. CDR3 bases: TGCGCCAGCAGCTTGGGCGCCGAGACCTACGAGCAGTACTTC. This sequence encodes CASSLGAETYEQYF.

The chain has TRBV7-2 and TRBJ2-7; no clear D gene. Germline assignment: CDR1 SGHTA and CDR2 FQGNSA. V lost 3 bases to trimming and J lost 3 bases, with 3 bases between them. The CDR3 runs to 11 residues. The CDR3 DNA follows: TGTGCCAGCAGCTTCCTCTACGAGCAGTACTTC. Protein product: CASSFLYEQYF.

V gene TRBV5-4 combines with J gene TRBJ2-3; 9 nucleotides align to TRBD2. This CDR3 has 15 residues. V shed 0 bases and J 5 bases; nucleotides not matched to a gene: 4. Germline assignment: CDR1 SGHNT and CDR2 YYREEE (reference sequence). The CDR3 reads CASSLGQAGGDTQYF. For the CDR3, the DNA is TGTGCCAGCAGCTTGGGGCAAGCGGGGGGAGATACGCAGTATTTT.

By sample fraction, this clone is medium-sized. This chain uses TRBV10-2 with TRBJ1-2, with a tentative D call TRBD1 (5 bases). CDR1 is WSHSY, CDR2 SAAADI, per germline. Trimming removed 0 bases from V and 0 bases from J, with 14 bases in between. The CDR3 is 17 amino acids. The CDR3 region is CASSESVYRRTNYGYTF. The CDR3 DNA is TGCGCCAGCAGTGAGTCGGTCTACAGGAGAACTAACTATGGCTACACCTTC.

This chain joins TRBV9 and TRBJ2-2, with TRBD2 as a possible D gene (5 bases). V dropped 0 bases and J dropped 3 bases, with 12 bases sitting between them. The germline CDR1 and CDR2 sequences are SGDLS and YYNGEE. The CDR3 is 16 amino acids. The CDR3 DNA reads TGTGCCAGCAGCGTAGTGGTGGGAGCAGACACCGGGGAGCTGTTTTTT. Its translation is CASSVVVGADTGELFF.

This clone was counted only a few times. This chain joins TRBV5-1 and TRBJ2-2, with D uncertain. Germline CDR1 SGHRS, CDR2 YFSETQ. Trimming left V 1 base short and J 4 bases short, with 11 bases between. The CDR3 has 15 amino acids. The CDR3 bases are TGCGCCAGCAGCTTGAGCGCTGAGGTCACCGGGGAGCTGTTTTTT. Its translation: CASSLSAEVTGELFF. Supplemented by reference TRBV5-1 and TRBJ2-2, the full variable domain reads KAGVTQTPRYLIKTRGQQVTLSCSPISGHRSVSWYQQTPGQGLQFLFEYFSETQRNKGNFPGRFSGRQFSNSRSEMNVSTLELGDSALYLCASSLSAEVTGELFFGEGSRLTVL.